This TCR beta chain was observed in a study of T cell repertoires in cytomegalovirus infection (dated by TCRdb to the late 2010s). For context, the study as a whole: Alongside well-studied HLA-B-restricted epitopes, the peptide stimulations were aimed at recently identified HLA-C-restricted CMV epitopes, whose presentation resists viral immunomodulation. Donor HLA type was relevant to the analysis, as public TCR beta signatures indicated carriage of CMV infection together with the matching HLA type. On the study overall, not on this receptor specifically: Carriers of CMV infection plus the relevant HLA type were discriminated by the cumulative frequency of public TCR beta family members in the study cohort and in an independent approximately 360-donor cohort. In the ex vivo response, HLA-C-restricted CMV-specific TCR beta clonotypes were dominant, and in two of eight donors the single most frequent clonotype came from this HLA-C-restricted group.

The label giving this sample's treatment or condition can be read as: in vitro stimulation with specific CMV peptide epitopes to enrich CMV-specific T cells. The CDR3 goes from the cysteine to the phenylalanine over 15 residues. The retained sequence is limited to the CDR3, 45 bases, with the frame set at the first base. V and J are truncated by 4 bases and 0 bases respectively, leaving an intervening sequence of 10 bases. CDR1 is given as MGHRA and CDR2 as YSYEKL, both from the germline V gene. As concerns this clonotype: Its binding antigen is unknown. No base quality values were provided; no much bigger clone lies one nucleotide off.

TCRdb shows the sequencer as Illumina HiSeq 1500. The public reads were reanalyzed by TCRdb: fastp trimming at Q25, MiXCR alignment, in-frame beta chains only. Rows with a matching CDR3 protein are joined into one entry that keeps the most common DNA and genes. In all, the sample holds roughly 350,000 distinct CDR3 sequences, and just under 35% of those were seen once. In total, the top ten clones hold about 13% of the sample. This TCR derives from a human donor in good health (CMV status not recorded). Some clones in this sample may be carry-over from other donors' samples. The V and J segments used are TRBV4-1 and TRBJ1-5; the D gene identity is not certain. Material: cultured PBMCs, obtained from culture after CMV antigen stimulation. At the DNA level, the sequence is TGCGCCAGCAGCCCAATCGGGGTTAGCAATCAGCCCCAGCATTTT. The resulting protein is CASSPIGVSNQPQHF.